Listed below are T cell receptor beta chains from one sample, sequenced in a study of molecular identifiers for immune sequencing clone quantification. Via MiXCR, TCRdb re-called the PCR reads, giving one row per CDR3 protein. This sample carries approximately 670,000 distinct CDR3 sequences, roughly 21% of them seen once, and the ten largest clones take 0.85%. The sequenced material came from naive CD8+ T cells from blood, with Jurkat cell RNA spiked in. These receptors all come from a human donor in good health. Some libraries in this study had Jurkat cell RNA spiked in. CDR3s include the opening cysteine and the closing phenylalanine or tryptophan. The D gene is left open where the match is weak. Size tells how often a clone was seen (once, few, many) or the class of an expanded clone, and some rows leave it out.

abundance	j_gene	d_gene	v_gene	CDR3aa	CDR3nt
many	TRBJ1-1	NA	TRBV7-9	CASSPPNERNTEAFF	TGTGCCAGCAGCCCCCCGAATGAGAGGAACACTGAAGCTTTCTTT
many	TRBJ1-2	NA	TRBV3-1	CASSQDHILYGYTF	TGTGCCAGCAGCCAAGATCACATTCTCTATGGCTACACCTTC
many	TRBJ1-1	NA	TRBV4-3	CASSQDWGSPTEAFF	TGCGCCAGCAGCCAAGATTGGGGTTCGCCCACTGAAGCTTTCTTT
many	TRBJ2-4	NA	TRBV27	CASKGPKYF	TGTGCCAGCAAGGGGCCGAAGTACTTC
few	TRBJ1-1	NA	TRBV19	CASSSWTANTEAFF	TGTGCCAGTAGTTCCTGGACGGCGAACACTGAAGCTTTCTTT
NA	TRBJ2-7	NA	TRBV24-1	CATSDGSGQTLYEQYF	TGTGCCACCAGTGATGGGTCAGGACAGACCCTCTACGAGCAGTACTTC
many	TRBJ1-4	NA	TRBV4-3	CASSPTHRGGNEKLFF	TGCGCCAGCAGCCCAACCCACCGTGGAGGAAATGAAAAACTGTTTTTT
many	TRBJ1-2	NA	TRBV6-5	CASSEDSYGYTF	TGTGCCAGCAGTGAAGACAGCTATGGCTACACCTTC
NA	TRBJ2-1	NA	TRBV3-1	CASSLLGHTRNEQFF	TGTGCCAGCAGCCTCCTTGGACACACCCGCAATGAGCAGTTCTTC
many	TRBJ1-2	NA	TRBV6-5	CASSYQAPEFTYGYTF	TGTGCCAGCAGTTACCAGGCCCCGGAATTTACCTATGGCTACACCTTC
NA	TRBJ2-7	TRBD1	TRBV27	CASRDRESRYEQYF	TGTGCCAGCAGGGACAGGGAGAGCCGTTACGAGCAGTACTTC
many	TRBJ2-3	NA	TRBV4-3	CASSQDSLTTDTQYF	TGCGCCAGCAGCCAAGATTCCCTGACCACAGATACGCAGTATTTT
few	TRBJ1-5	NA	TRBV5-1	CASSLDSYGNQPQHF	TGCGCCAGCAGCTTAGACAGCTACGGCAATCAGCCCCAGCATTTT
many	TRBJ2-2	NA	TRBV29-1	CSVVKATGELFF	TGCAGCGTTGTCAAGGCCACCGGGGAGCTGTTTTTT
many	TRBJ2-7	TRBD1	TRBV29-1	CSVVDRGSYEQYF	TGCAGCGTTGTCGACAGGGGATCCTACGAGCAGTACTTC
many	TRBJ2-1	NA	TRBV30	CAWSVEYNEQFF	TGTGCCTGGAGTGTTGAGTACAATGAGCAGTTCTTC
many	TRBJ2-2	NA	TRBV7-9	CATLGGKNTGELFF	TGTGCCACCCTCGGGGGCAAGAACACCGGGGAGCTGTTTTTT
many	TRBJ1-1	TRBD1	TRBV29-1	CSVTGVEAFF	TGCAGCGTAACAGGGGTCGAAGCTTTCTTT
many	TRBJ1-5	TRBD1	TRBV30	CAWSPGIRQGAYQPQHF	TGTGCCTGGAGTCCCGGGATAAGACAGGGGGCTTATCAGCCCCAGCATTTT
NA	TRBJ2-7	TRBD2	TRBV30	CAWSVWTSPYEQYF	TGTGCCTGGAGTGTCTGGACTAGCCCATACGAGCAGTACTTC
many	TRBJ2-7	TRBD1	TRBV6-5	CASSYEQGGYEQYF	TGTGCCAGCAGTTACGAACAGGGGGGCTACGAGCAGTACTTC
many	TRBJ1-2	TRBD1	TRBV10-2	CASSAGGASGYTF	TGCGCCAGCAGTGCAGGGGGCGCGAGTGGCTACACCTTC
many	TRBJ1-5	NA	TRBV7-6	CASSLWVNQPQHF	TGTGCCAGCAGCTTATGGGTCAATCAGCCCCAGCATTTT
many	TRBJ1-1	NA	TRBV6-2/TRBV6-3	CASSPHGHMNTEAFF	TGTGCCAGCAGTCCCCACGGACATATGAACACTGAAGCTTTCTTT
many	TRBJ1-1	NA	TRBV29-1	CSALLQNTEAFF	TGCAGTGCCTTGCTACAGAACACTGAAGCTTTCTTT
few	TRBJ2-7	TRBD1	TRBV4-1	CASSQDPPGQGWREQYF	TGCGCCAGCAGCCAAGATCCGCCTGGACAGGGCTGGCGTGAGCAGTACTTC
few	TRBJ2-7	NA	TRBV6-5	CASSDPWGAHHEQYF	TGTGCCAGCAGTGACCCCTGGGGGGCCCACCACGAGCAGTACTTC
many	TRBJ2-1	TRBD2	TRBV24-1	CATSTSVEQFF	TGTGCCACCAGCACTAGCGTTGAGCAGTTCTTC
NA	TRBJ2-2	TRBD1	TRBV5-4	CASSLMTGDTGELFF	TGTGCCAGCAGCCTAATGACAGGGGACACCGGGGAGCTGTTTTTT
many	TRBJ2-5	NA	TRBV12-5	CASGLVPWTKETQYF	TGTGCTAGTGGTTTGGTACCGTGGACAAAGGAGACCCAGTACTTC
many	TRBJ1-4	NA	TRBV27	CASTPEGGAGATNEKLFF	TGTGCCAGCACCCCAGAAGGGGGGGCTGGAGCAACTAATGAAAAACTGTTTTTT
NA	TRBJ2-5	TRBD2	TRBV6-2/TRBV6-3	CASSLRLAQETQYF	TGTGCCAGCAGTCTCCGACTAGCACAAGAGACCCAGTACTTC
many	TRBJ1-1	NA	TRBV21-1	CASNFIRGAEAFF	TGTGCCAGCAACTTCATCCGAGGGGCTGAAGCTTTCTTT
NA	TRBJ2-1	TRBD2	TRBV19	CASTPGQRDEQFF	TGTGCCAGTACCCCTGGGCAGCGGGACGAGCAGTTCTTC
NA	TRBJ1-5	NA	TRBV19	CASSIWAEHNQPQHF	TGTGCCAGTAGTATATGGGCAGAGCACAATCAGCCCCAGCATTTT
many	TRBJ2-3	TRBD1	TRBV27	CASSPQGPDTQYF	TGTGCCAGCAGTCCACAGGGGCCAGATACGCAGTATTTT
NA	TRBJ2-1	NA	TRBV6-5	CASSYSGNAGAIPPRNERFF	TGTGCCAGCAGTTACTCCGGTAATGCGGGGGCCATCCCACCACGCAATGAGCGGTTCTTC
many	TRBJ2-7	TRBD1	TRBV2	CASRVGQAHEQYF	TGTGCCAGCAGGGTTGGACAGGCCCACGAGCAGTACTTC
many	TRBJ2-7	TRBD1	TRBV12-3/TRBV12-4	CASSILPGQVTYEQYF	TGTGCCAGCAGTATTTTACCGGGACAGGTAACCTACGAGCAGTACTTC
few	TRBJ2-5	NA	TRBV9	CASSVGELQESQYF	TGTGCCAGCAGCGTAGGGGAACTTCAAGAGTCCCAGTACTTC
many	TRBJ2-5	TRBD2	TRBV9	CASSPDGGEETQYF	TGTGCCAGCAGCCCAGATGGGGGGGAAGAGACCCAGTACTTC
few	TRBJ2-5	NA	TRBV10-3	CAISDSVRETQYF	TGTGCCATCAGTGACAGTGTTAGGGAGACCCAGTACTTC
many	TRBJ2-3	TRBD2	TRBV9	CASSRTSGGALTDTQYF	TGTGCCAGCAGCAGGACTAGCGGGGGGGCCCTCACAGATACGCAGTATTTT
NA	TRBJ1-1	TRBD1	TRBV4-1	CASSQEQGAHTEAFF	TGCGCCAGCAGCCAAGAACAGGGGGCCCACACTGAAGCTTTCTTT
NA	TRBJ2-3	TRBD1	TRBV19	CASSNTGTGRGLPDTQYF	TGTGCCAGTAGTAACACCGGGACAGGGCGCGGACTGCCAGATACGCAGTATTTT
many	TRBJ2-5	NA	TRBV7-9	CASSLGIVETQYF	TGTGCCAGCAGCTTAGGAATTGTCGAGACCCAGTACTTC
NA	TRBJ2-7	NA	TRBV12-3/TRBV12-4	CASSFSRDDHEQYF	TGTGCCAGCAGTTTTTCCAGGGATGACCACGAGCAGTACTTC
many	TRBJ2-3	TRBD2	TRBV12-3/TRBV12-4	CASSETGTSGSGTQYF	TGTGCCAGCAGCGAAACCGGGACTAGCGGGAGTGGTACGCAGTATTTT